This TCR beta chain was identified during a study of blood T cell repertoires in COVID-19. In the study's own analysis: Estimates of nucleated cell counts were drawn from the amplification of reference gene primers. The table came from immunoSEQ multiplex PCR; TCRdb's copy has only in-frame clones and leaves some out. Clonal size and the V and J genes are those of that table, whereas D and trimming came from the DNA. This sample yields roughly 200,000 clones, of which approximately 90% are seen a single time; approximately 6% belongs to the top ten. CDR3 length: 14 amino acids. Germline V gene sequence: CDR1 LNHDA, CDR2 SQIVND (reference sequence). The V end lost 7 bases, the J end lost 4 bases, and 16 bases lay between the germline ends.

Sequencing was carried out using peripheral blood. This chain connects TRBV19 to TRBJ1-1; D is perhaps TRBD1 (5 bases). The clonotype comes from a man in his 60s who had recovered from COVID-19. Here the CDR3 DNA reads TGTGCCAGTATGGAGGGAGAGGGGTCCACTGAAGCTTTCTTT. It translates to CASMEGEGSTEAFF.